This T cell receptor beta chain was identified in a study of Graves' ophthalmopathy and Graves' hyperthyroidism (dated 2018 in TCRdb). About the full investigation: Peripheral blood samples were taken at the time of initial diagnosis, before any treatment was given. In total, around 130 blood samples were TCR-sequenced: under 45 ophthalmopathy, roughly 80 hyperthyroidism and approximately 17 hyperthyroidism-to-ophthalmopathy patients. In five to seven hyperthyroidism patients, the T-cell repertoire of thyroid tissue was compared with the T-cell repertoire of blood. Once sampling was done, hyperthyroidism patients were given methimazole at a starting dose of 30 mg daily, while ophthalmopathy patients were given high-dose intravenous methylprednisolone. A discovery set of 95 to 100 patients (about 45 ophthalmopathy, around 57 stable hyperthyroidism) was enrolled to explore V-J signatures distinguishing ophthalmopathy from hyperthyroidism. TCR beta repertoire signatures were used to distinguish Graves' ophthalmopathy from Graves' hyperthyroidism and to predict progression to ophthalmopathy. An independent validation cohort was composed of fewer than 20 hyperthyroidism patients and about 17 patients who later progressed from hyperthyroidism to ophthalmopathy.

Study-wide findings and limitations: In cross-validation, the 13-signature model distinguished ophthalmopathy from stable hyperthyroidism with more than 85% sensitivity and approximately 81% specificity, while in the test set the corresponding values were roughly 80% and 75%. No statistical method was used to predetermine the sample size, and group allocation was not hidden from the investigators. In validation, the model predicted ophthalmopathy progression with roughly 68% sensitivity and 72.22% specificity; 12 predicted patients were CT-confirmed with GO in a median of around 6 months. Most expanded thyroid clonotypes with frequency above 0.001 were also detected in blood, suggesting blood repertoires may reflect the thyroid immune response.

For repertoire sequencing, TCR beta CDR3 regions were amplified from RNA transcripts. The first round was an RT-PCR using HTBI primers with the Qiagen OneStep RT-PCR kit, and this first round was followed by a second-round multiplex PCR, then size selection and purification. The libraries underwent paired-end sequencing with 100 bp reads on an Illumina HiSeq2000. The study's processing was this. SOAPnuke was used to process the reads, removing any read that contained adapters or uncalled bases, had a mean Phred below 15, or lacked an exact match to the constant primer or identifier. COPE v1.2.5 was used to merge the high-quality paired reads. Each unique nucleotide sequence was treated as a clonotype, and MiTCR v1.1 was used to align the clonotypes to the IMGT TRB V, D and J references. The analysis was limited to V-J combinations with a frequency above 0.0001, which together covered roughly 99% of the repertoires. A TCR clonal expansion and chaos score per V-J combination was defined as the ratio of F50 clonal expansion to chaos observed in the TCRdist matrix. Welch's t-statistics and random forest were used to reduce features to approximately 13 V-J combinations, which were fed into a naive Bayes classifier. The similarity between thyroid and blood repertoires was quantified using the Morisita-Horn index. TCRdb passed the public sequencing reads through fastp at Q25 and MiXCR, retaining productive beta sequences. Identical CDR3 protein sequences are pooled into one entry, listed with their most common genes and DNA. What appears here as the V and J calls and clone size reflects TCRdb's work, not the paper's. The sample includes about 240,000 distinct CDR3 sequences, with about 46% observed a single time. Jointly, the top ten make up around 43% of the sample.

Patients with ophthalmopathy had moderately to severely active disease, with a Clinical Activity Score of 3 or more, a NOSPECS grade of 4 or more, and a disease duration of less than 3 months. Anyone with other autoimmune diseases, uncontrolled infections, pregnancy or lactation was excluded from the study. Clinical symptoms, serum thyroxine, TRAb, thyroid ultrasound and orbital computed tomography were used for diagnosis. PBMCs were isolated from about 10 ml of fresh peripheral blood by Ficoll-Paque density gradient centrifugation. Total RNA was extracted using Trizol reagent, and RNA quality was checked on an Agilent 2100 Bioanalyzer. Inclusive of the bounding cysteine and phenylalanine, the CDR3 is 14 residues long. Only the CDR3 portion is preserved as DNA: 42 bases, with reading frame beginning at the first base. CDR1 and CDR2 were assigned from the germline V gene as SGHRS and YFSETQ. V and J are trimmed by 4 bases and 4 bases, and the gene matches miss 6 bases of the junction.

As regards this clonotype: The antigen it binds to is not known. No base quality values were provided; no much bigger clone lies one nucleotide off.

This clonotype was obtained from an adult man with Graves' ophthalmopathy. This receptor chain uses TRBV5-1 and TRBJ1-1; 8 central nucleotides agree with TRBD1. The sequencing sample was made of peripheral blood. The CDR3 amino acid sequence is: CASSADRDGTEAFF. The sequence in DNA is TGCGCCAGCAGCGCGGACAGGGACGGCACTGAAGCTTTCTTT.